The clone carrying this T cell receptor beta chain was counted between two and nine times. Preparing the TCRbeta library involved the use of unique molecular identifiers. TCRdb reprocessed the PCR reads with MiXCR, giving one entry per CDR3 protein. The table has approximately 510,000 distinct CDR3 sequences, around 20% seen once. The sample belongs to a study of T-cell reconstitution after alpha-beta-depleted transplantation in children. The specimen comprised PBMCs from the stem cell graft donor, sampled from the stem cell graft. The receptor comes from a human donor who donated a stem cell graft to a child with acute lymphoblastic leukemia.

The chain's CDR3 is CASRPRGSGANVLTF. DNA for the CDR3: TGTGCCAGCCGGCCCCGCGGCTCTGGGGCCAACGTCCTGACTTTC. The V call is TRBV5-4, the J call TRBJ2-6; D remains ambiguous. The CDR3 runs to 15 residues. Trimming left V 7 bases short and J 0 bases short, with 11 bases between. The V gene's germline CDR1 is SGHNT and CDR2 YYREEE (reference sequence).